These 2 T cell receptor beta chains came from one sample sequenced in a study of OX40 agonist ivuxolimab in advanced cancers. TCRdb's table, derived via immunoSEQ multiplex PCR, lists solely in-frame clones and lacks some. Altogether about 50,000 clones are present, 85% being singletons, with the ten largest covering 2.8%. The sequences come from CD4+ or CD8+ T cells sorted from blood, collected in a trial of the OX40 agonist ivuxolimab. The source is an adult with an advanced solid tumor such as melanoma, head and neck, liver or kidney cancer.

V and J are TRBV2 and TRBJ2-7; 7 bases agree with TRBD1. V lost 5 bases to trimming and J lost 4 bases; unmatched junction nucleotides: 11. The length of the CDR3 is 15 residues. The germline CDR1 and CDR2 sequences are SNHLY and FYNNEI. CDR3 residues: CASSNGQAFMYEQYF. CDR3 nucleotide sequence: TGTGCCAGCAGTAACGGACAGGCCTTTATGTACGAGCAGTACTTC. The full variable domain, rest sourced from reference TRBV2 and TRBJ2-7, is EPEVTQTPSHQVTQMGQEVILRCVPISNHLYFYWYRQILGQKVEFLVSFYNNEISEKSEIFDDQFSVERPDGSNFTLKIRSTKLEDSAMYFCASSNGQAFMYEQYFGPGTRLTVT.

The chain is built from TRBV10-3 and TRBJ1-2; D is perhaps TRBD1 (5 bases). This CDR3 contains 16 residues. V lost 2 bases and J lost 1, with 14 bases in between. Germline V gives CDR1 ENHRY, CDR2 SYGVKD. In DNA, the CDR3 is TGTGCCATCAGTGAGGCCAGGGACGGAAATAACTATGGCTACACCTTC. Its translation: CAISEARDGNNYGYTF.